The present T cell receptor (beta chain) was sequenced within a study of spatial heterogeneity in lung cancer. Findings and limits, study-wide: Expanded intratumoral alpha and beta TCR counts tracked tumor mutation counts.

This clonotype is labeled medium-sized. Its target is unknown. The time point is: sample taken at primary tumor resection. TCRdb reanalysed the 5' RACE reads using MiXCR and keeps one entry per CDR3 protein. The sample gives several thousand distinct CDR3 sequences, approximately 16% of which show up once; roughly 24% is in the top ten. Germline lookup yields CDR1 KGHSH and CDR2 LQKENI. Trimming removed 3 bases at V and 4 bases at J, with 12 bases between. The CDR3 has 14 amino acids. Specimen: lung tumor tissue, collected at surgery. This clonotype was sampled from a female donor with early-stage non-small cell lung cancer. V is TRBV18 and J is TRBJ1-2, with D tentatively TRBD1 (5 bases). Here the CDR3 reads CASSPPGHSYGYTF. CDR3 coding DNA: TGTGCCAGCTCACCCCCCGGACATAGCTATGGCTACACCTTC.